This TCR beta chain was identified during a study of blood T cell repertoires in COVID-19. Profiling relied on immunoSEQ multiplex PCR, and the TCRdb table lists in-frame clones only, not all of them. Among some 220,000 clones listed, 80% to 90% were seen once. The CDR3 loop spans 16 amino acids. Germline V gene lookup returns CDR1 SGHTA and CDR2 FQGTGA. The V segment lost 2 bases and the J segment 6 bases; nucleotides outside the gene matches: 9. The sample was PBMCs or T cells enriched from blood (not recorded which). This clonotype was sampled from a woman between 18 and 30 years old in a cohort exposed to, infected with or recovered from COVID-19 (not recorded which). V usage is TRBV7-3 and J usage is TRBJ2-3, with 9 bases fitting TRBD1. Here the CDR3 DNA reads TGTGCCAGCAGCTTACAGGGACAGGGAATTTCGGATACGCAGTATTTT. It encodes CASSLQGQGISDTQYF. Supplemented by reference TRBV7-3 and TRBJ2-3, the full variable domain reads GAGVSQTPSNKVTEKGKYVELRCDPISGHTALYWYRQSLGQGPEFLIYFQGTGAADDSGLPNDRFFAVRPEGSVSTLKIQRTERGDSAVYLCASSLQGQGISDTQYFGPGTRLTVL.